Following are 20 T cell receptor beta chains from one sample sequenced in a study of T cells after yellow fever vaccination. TCRdb passed the 5' RACE reads through MiXCR, listing each CDR3 protein once. The sample has roughly 99,000 distinct CDR3 sequences, 4.5% to 6% seen once. This specimen consisted of CD8+ T cells sorted from PBMCs, obtained 10 days after the yellow fever booster vaccination. The receptors derive from a man younger than 35 who received the YFV17D yellow fever vaccine.

This clonotype was seen only a few times. The rearrangement uses TRBV4-1 and TRBJ2-3; D may be TRBD1 (6 bases). V was pared by 3 bases and J by 2 bases, with 18 bases between. This CDR3 spans 17 amino acids. The germline V gene has CDR1 MGHRA and CDR2 YSYEKL. CDR3 nucleotide sequence: TGCGCCAGCAGCCATGTGGACAGATTAGATATCACAGATACGCAGTATTTT. This codes for CASSHVDRLDITDTQYF.

In this sample, this clonotype turned up a few times. The rearrangement links TRBV5-1 to TRBJ1-2; 9 positions match TRBD1. The CDR3 runs to 14 residues. The germline V gene has CDR1 SGHRS and CDR2 YFSETQ. V shed 0 bases and J 6 bases; nucleotides not matched to a gene: 3. For the CDR3, the DNA is TGCGCCAGCAGCTTGGGGGACAGGGCAGATGGCTACACCTTC. It encodes CASSLGDRADGYTF.

A few counts support this clonotype. The chain joins TRBV5-1 to TRBJ1-2; no reliable D call. V lost 5 bases and J 2 bases, leaving 28 bases between the germline ends. CDR3 length equals 19 residues. CDR1 is SGHRS and CDR2 is YFSETQ in the germline V gene. As DNA, the CDR3 is TGCGCCAGCAGTTTAGAACCGGGCCGATTCCCTCTAGGGAACTATGGCTACACCTTC. Translating gives CASSLEPGRFPLGNYGYTF. Combining the CDR3 with reference TRBV5-1 and TRBJ1-2 gives the whole variable domain KAGVTQTPRYLIKTRGQQVTLSCSPISGHRSVSWYQQTPGQGLQFLFEYFSETQRNKGNFPGRFSGRQFSNSRSEMNVSTLELGDSALYLCASSLEPGRFPLGNYGYTFGSGTRLTVV.

This clonotype came up a few times. The CDR3: CASSLGTDGYTF. DNA for the CDR3: TGTGCCAGCAGCTTAGGGACAGATGGCTACACCTTC. The genes are TRBV7-6 and TRBJ1-2; D might be TRBD1 (6 bases). Germline CDR1 reads SGHVS; CDR2 reads FNYEAQ. Trimming pared 1 base from V and 6 bases from J, leaving 6 bases between. The CDR3 has 12 amino acids.

This clonotype is medium-sized (0.01 to 0.1%) by share. The rearrangement uses TRBV6-2 or TRBV6-3 and TRBJ2-1, with TRBD2 identical over 9 bases. CDR3 length: 15 residues. Germline lookup yields CDR1 MNHEY and CDR2 SVGEGT. Unmatched junction bases numbered 6, after V lost 2 bases and J lost 7 bases. The CDR3 nucleotides read TGTGCCAGCAGTTACGAGGTAGCGGGGGCAAATGAGCAGTTCTTC. Encoded protein: CASSYEVAGANEQFF.

This clonotype was seen repeatedly, ten times or more. The chain carries TRBV20-1 and TRBJ2-1; possibly TRBD2 for D (5 bases). V shed 6 bases and J shed 9 bases, with 12 bases lying between them. Per germline, CDR1 DFQATT and CDR2 SNEGSKA (reference sequence). This CDR3 region has 11 residues. CDR3 amino acids: CSAPWSGEQFF. The CDR3 DNA reads TGCAGTGCCCCCTGGAGCGGTGAGCAGTTCTTC.

The chain carries TRBV19 and TRBJ2-3; D is undetermined. The CDR3 sequence is 15 residues long. Germline V gives CDR1 LNHDA, CDR2 SQIVND (reference sequence). V lost 5 bases and J 2 bases, leaving 14 bases between the germline ends. In DNA form, the CDR3 reads TGTGCCAGTAGTCCGTGGGTAGGGTTCACAGATACGCAGTATTTT. Amino acid sequence: CASSPWVGFTDTQYF.

On this clonotype: The DNA is left out, because the CDR3 cannot be placed on it with certainty; the CDR3 is given as TCRdb lists it. The rearrangement links TRBV27 to TRBJ2-7; the table's TRBD2 call for D was not verified on the DNA. Germline loops: CDR1 MNHEY, CDR2 SMNVEV (reference sequence). The CDR3 has 15 amino acids, counting both end residues. The CDR3: CASSLSLRGRYEQYF.

This clonotype turned up a few times. V usage is TRBV25-1 and J usage is TRBJ1-6; D is unclear. Germline V gives CDR1 MGHDK, CDR2 SYGVNS. V lost 3 bases, J lost 7 bases, and 10 bases lay in between. CDR3 length: 14 amino acids. The CDR3, as DNA: TGTGCCAGCAGTGATCGGCTCTTGAATTCACCCCTCCACTTT. This translates into CASSDRLLNSPLHF. Using reference TRBV25-1 and TRBJ1-6 for the parts outside the CDR3, the full variable domain is EADIYQTPRYLVIGTGKKITLECSQTMGHDKMYWYQQDPGMELHLIHYSYGVNSTEKGDLSSESTVSRIRTEHFPLTLESARPSHTSQYLCASSDRLLNSPLHFGNGTRLTVT.

This clonotype was counted between two and nine times. This chain links TRBV29-1 with TRBJ1-4, with D hard to call. V lost 6 bases and J 8 bases, leaving 1 base between the germline ends. The CDR3 extends over 8 amino acids. Germline CDR1 is SQVTM and CDR2 is ANQGSEA. Here the CDR3 reads CSVEKLFF. As DNA, the CDR3 is TGCAGCGTGGAAAAACTGTTTTTT.

The rearrangement links TRBV5-1 to TRBJ1-1, with D possibly matching TRBD1 (6 bases). The ends were cut back, 2 bases at V and 1 base at J, with 9 bases in the middle. Germline loops: CDR1 SGHRS, CDR2 YFSETQ. This CDR3 comprises 14 residues. The CDR3 region has the DNA TGCGCCAGCAGCTTCCGGGGGGCGAACACTGAAGCTTTCTTT. Translated: CASSFRGANTEAFF.

The sample holds many counts of this clonotype. V usage is TRBV7-9 and J usage is TRBJ1-2; the D is unclear. With 1 base removed from V and 3 bases from J, the gap between germline ends came to 6 bases. The CDR3 is 13 residues long. CDR1 and CDR2 from the germline V gene are SEHNR and FQNEAQ (reference sequence). DNA of the CDR3: TGTGCCAGCAGCTTAGATACTCACTATGGCTACACCTTC. Protein sequence: CASSLDTHYGYTF.

This clonotype has only a few counts. The CDR3 sequence: CASSQDPRTGALPLQETQYF. DNA for the CDR3: TGCGCCAGCAGCCAAGATCCTCGGACAGGGGCCCTCCCCTTACAAGAGACCCAGTACTTC. This chain connects TRBV4-1 to TRBJ2-5; 9 bases match TRBD1. The CDR3 loop spans 20 amino acids. Germline trimming cut 0 bases from V and 2 bases from J; bases unmatched to any gene: 16. Looked up from germline, CDR1 is MGHRA and CDR2 is YSYEKL.

The genes are TRBV6-1 and TRBJ1-1; possibly TRBD1 for D (6 bases). Trimming shortened V by 8 bases and J by 1 base, and 26 bases separated the two germline ends. This CDR3 is 18 amino acids long. Germline CDR1 MNHNS, CDR2 SASEGT. Here the CDR3 reads CASQTPRGDGGRNTEAFF. The CDR3 coding sequence is TGTGCCAGCCAAACCCCGCGCGGGGATGGGGGGCGGAACACTGAAGCTTTCTTT.

This clonotype has ten or more counts. This chain joins TRBV7-3 and TRBJ2-1; no clear D. The V end lost 5 bases, the J end lost 3 bases, and 5 bases lay between the germline ends. The CDR3 is 12 residues long. The germline CDR1 and CDR2 sequences are SGHTA and FQGTGA. The CDR3 sequence is CASSDNYNEQFF. CDR3 DNA sequence: TGTGCCAGCAGCGACAACTACAATGAGCAGTTCTTC.

The V and J genes are TRBV6-5 and TRBJ1-4, with TRBD1 matching over 7 bases. Germline CDR1 MNHEY, CDR2 SVGAGI. The CDR3 has 15 residues. The trim removed 0 bases at V and 6 bases at J, leaving 4 bases unmatched. CDR3: CASSYSGGAYEKLFF. The CDR3 nucleotides read TGTGCCAGCAGTTACTCAGGGGGCGCCTATGAAAAACTGTTTTTT.

This clonotype was detected ten times or more. DNA for the CDR3: TGTGCCAGCAACCAGGGTGGGCAGGAGCTCACCGGGGAGCTGTTTTTT. This sequence encodes CASNQGGQELTGELFF. J is TRBJ2-2 and V is TRBV11-2; D may be TRBD1 (5 bases). V was trimmed by 7 bases and J by 4 bases, leaving 19 bases between them. The CDR3 is 16 amino acids. In germline, CDR1 is SGHAT, CDR2 FQNNGV.

The chain recombines TRBV19 with TRBJ1-2; D uncertain. Trimming removed 5 bases at V and 4 bases at J, with 8 bases between. CDR1 is LNHDA and CDR2 is SQIVND in the germline V gene (reference sequence). The CDR3 spans 12 residues. This CDR3 reads CASSLQFYGYTF. The CDR3 coding sequence is TGTGCCAGTAGTTTGCAGTTCTATGGCTACACCTTC.

This clonotype was picked up many times. CDR3 protein: CASSQTGRPGELFF. DNA of the CDR3: TGCGCCAGCAGCCAGACAGGGCGACCCGGGGAGCTGTTTTTT. V usage is TRBV4-3 and J usage is TRBJ2-2; 7 bases match TRBD1. J lost 6 bases, V lost 3 bases, and 4 bases had no gene match. The CDR3 totals 14 residues. Per the germline V gene, CDR1 is LGHNA and CDR2 is YSLEER.

This clonotype was found many times. This rearrangement joins TRBV7-3 to TRBJ2-3, with 9 bases matching TRBD1. Germline lookup yields CDR1 SGHTA and CDR2 FQGTGA. The CDR3 consists of 15 residues. The V segment lost 5 bases and the J segment 6 bases; nucleotides outside the gene matches: 9. CDR3 loop: CASSRGTGRWDTQYF. CDR3 DNA sequence: TGTGCCAGCAGCCGCGGGACAGGGCGATGGGATACGCAGTATTTT.